These 25 T cell receptor beta chains were all obtained from the same sample, sequenced in a study of T cells in Graves' hyperthyroidism and ophthalmopathy (dated by TCRdb to about 2019). Libraries were prepared through multiplex PCR. Sequencing relied on an Illumina HiSeq 2000. The TCR beta CDR3 regions were amplified from RNA transcripts. The TCR CDR3 was subjected to a first round of RT-PCR using the HTBI primer set and the Qiagen OneStep RT-PCR kit. In TCRdb, the public reads were trimmed at Q25 with fastp and aligned with MiXCR, with productive beta chains retained. Records with the same CDR3 protein are collapsed into one entry carrying the most frequent genes and DNA. The sample table records about 200,000 distinct CDR3 sequences; less than 20% of these occur just once. Roughly 55% of the sample goes to the ten largest clones. The sample was blood. The receptors shown here come from a woman aged 50 to 60 with Graves' hyperthyroidism.

This clonotype was detected ten times or more. This chain joins TRBV9 and TRBJ2-5; D gene unclear. Germline V gene sequence: CDR1 SGDLS, CDR2 YYNGEE. This CDR3 contains 14 residues. Trimming shortened V by 4 bases and J by 0 bases, and 10 bases separated the two germline ends. The CDR3 bases are TGTGCCAGCAGCACCCGCCCCAACCAAGAGACCCAGTACTTC. This gives the protein CASSTRPNQETQYF.

This clonotype was detected ten times or more. The chain links TRBV12-3 or TRBV12-4 to TRBJ2-3; no reliable D call. Trimming shortened V by 6 bases and J by 0 bases, and 13 bases separated the two germline ends. The CDR3 length is 15 residues. The DNA for the CDR3 is TGTGCCAGCAGCAGTTTATTAGGTAGCACAGATACGCAGTATTTT. It is translated as CASSSLLGSTDTQYF.

This clonotype has a handful of counts. The chain couples TRBV7-2 to TRBJ2-2; perhaps TRBD2 as D (5 bases). The CDR3 consists of 15 residues. The V gene lost 6 bases and the J gene lost 1 base, with 12 bases spanning the gap. The V gene's germline CDR1 is SGHTA and CDR2 FQGNSA. CDR3 nucleotides: TGTGCCAGCAGTTTGGACGGACTGAACACCGGGGAGCTGTTTTTT. Its protein product is CASSLDGLNTGELFF.

V is TRBV11-1 and J is TRBJ2-7; 15 positions match TRBD2. The CDR3 is 16 residues long. V lost 3 bases and J lost 3; bases outside the gene matches: 3. Germline CDR1 and CDR2: SGHAT and FQDESV (reference sequence). Here the CDR3 reads CASSFRTSGRVYEQYF. The DNA of the CDR3 is TGTGCCAGCAGCTTCCGGACTAGCGGGAGGGTCTACGAGCAGTACTTC.

Notes on this clonotype: A much larger clone differs by one base, so this may be a read error. The chain links TRBV29-1 to TRBJ2-7, with TRBD2 matching 10 bases. CDR1 and CDR2 (germline): SQVTM, ANQGSEA. V shed 5 bases and J 0 bases; nucleotides not matched to a gene: 4. CDR3 length equals 14 residues. The CDR3 nucleotides are TGCAGCGTTTGGACTAGCGGTTTCTCCTACGAGCAGTACTTC. The encoded protein is CSVWTSGFSYEQYF.

The gene calls are TRBV25-1 and TRBJ1-6; D ambiguous. Germline V gives CDR1 MGHDK, CDR2 SYGVNS. This CDR3 is 21 amino acids long. Trimming took 2 bases from V and 0 from J, leaving 23 bases between them. The CDR3 sequence is CASSEHPLEILASSYNSPLHF. Here the CDR3 DNA reads TGTGCCAGCAGTGAACACCCCCTAGAGATCCTTGCGAGCTCCTATAATTCACCCCTCCACTTT.

This clonotype came up a few times. The chain has TRBV19 and TRBJ2-2; 8 bases match TRBD1. V lost 1 base to trimming and J lost 6 bases; unmatched junction nucleotides: 16. The CDR3 length is 19 residues. Germline loops: CDR1 LNHDA, CDR2 SQIVND (reference sequence). CDR3 in amino acids: CASSIAWQGAIRGAGELFF. CDR3 in DNA: TGTGCCAGTAGTATAGCGTGGCAGGGGGCGATACGTGGGGCCGGGGAGCTGTTTTTT. The variable domain in full, with the rest retrieved from reference TRBV19 and TRBJ2-2, is DGGITQSPKYLFRKEGQNVTLSCEQNLNHDAMYWYRQDPGQGLRLIYYSQIVNDFQKGDIAEGYSVSREKKESFPLTVTSAQKNPTAFYLCASSIAWQGAIRGAGELFFGEGSRLTVL.

Many counts were recorded for this clonotype. The chain employs TRBV27 and TRBJ2-7; the D gene is possibly TRBD2 (6 bases). Germline values: CDR1 MNHEY, CDR2 SMNVEV (reference sequence). This CDR3 region has 15 residues. V dropped 4 bases and J dropped 3 bases, with 16 bases sitting between them. The CDR3 nucleotides are TGTGCCAGCAGTTCATCCATCGGGAGAGACTACGAGCAGTACTTC. Translation: CASSSSIGRDYEQYF.

The genes are TRBV11-2 and TRBJ2-1; 16 nucleotides align to TRBD2. In germline, CDR1 is SGHAT, CDR2 FQNNGV. The ends lost 3 bases at V and 0 bases at J; junction bases unmatched: 14. This CDR3 is 22 amino acids long. The CDR3 is CASSFGLVFGTSGRVSYNEQFF. DNA of the CDR3: TGTGCCAGCAGCTTCGGCCTTGTGTTCGGGACTAGCGGGAGGGTCTCCTACAATGAGCAGTTCTTC.

The sample holds many counts of this clonotype. The chain joins TRBV7-2 to TRBJ2-1; D not certain. Germline V lookup: CDR1 SGHTA, CDR2 FQGNSA. This CDR3 region has 16 residues. Trimming left V 4 bases short and J 0 bases short, with 13 bases between. CDR3 sequence: CASSSTALSSYNEQFF. The CDR3 DNA is TGTGCCAGCAGCTCCACAGCGCTGAGCTCCTACAATGAGCAGTTCTTC.

The genes are TRBV27 and TRBJ1-1; the D gene is possibly TRBD1 (5 bases). The germline V gene encodes CDR1 MNHEY and CDR2 SMNVEV (reference sequence). The CDR3 has 14 amino acids. Trimming pared 3 bases from V and 1 base from J, leaving 9 bases between. The CDR3 loop is CASSLAGRNTEAFF. CDR3 bases: TGTGCCAGCAGTTTGGCAGGGAGGAACACTGAAGCTTTCTTT.

This clonotype was seen at least ten times. The CDR3 sequence: CASSLSGGLNTEAFF. The DNA for the CDR3 is TGTGCCAGCAGTTTATCGGGGGGGCTGAACACTGAAGCTTTCTTT. This sequence joins TRBV27 and TRBJ1-1, with a tentative D call TRBD1 (6 bases). This CDR3 spans 15 amino acids. V lost 0 bases, J lost 0 bases, and 8 bases lay in between. The germline CDR1 and CDR2 sequences are MNHEY and SMNVEV (reference sequence).

This clonotype came up a few times. The chain uses TRBV19 and TRBJ2-2, with D perhaps TRBD1 (5 bases). CDR1 is LNHDA and CDR2 is SQIVND in the germline V gene (reference sequence). The CDR3 consists of 14 residues. V was pared by 7 bases and J by 5 bases, with 14 bases between. The CDR3 loop is CASTIQGATGELFF. Here the CDR3 DNA reads TGTGCCAGTACCATTCAAGGGGCGACCGGGGAGCTGTTTTTT.

A remark on this clonotype: A much larger clone lies one base from this, so it may be a read error. J is TRBJ2-1 and V is TRBV24-1; TRBD2 is a possible D gene (5 bases). The CDR3 totals 13 residues. Between the trimmed V and J ends, which lost 5 bases and 10 bases, there was a span of 14 bases. The V gene's germline CDR1 is KGHDR and CDR2 SFDVKD. The CDR3 is CATSGGSYSEQFF. DNA of the CDR3: TGTGCCACCAGTGGAGGGAGCTACAGCGAGCAGTTCTTC.

This clonotype was seen repeatedly, ten times or more. Here the CDR3 DNA reads TGCAGTGCTAGAGAGGGCGGGAGAGCGAGAGATGAGCAGTTCTTC. As protein: CSAREGGRARDEQFF. The rearrangement joins TRBV20-1 to TRBJ2-1, with 7 positions matching TRBD2. The J segment lost 8 bases and the V segment lost 0 bases, leaving 10 bases of the junction unmatched. CDR3 length: 15 residues. Per germline, CDR1 DFQATT and CDR2 SNEGSKA (reference sequence).

This clonotype was detected ten times or more. This chain uses TRBV5-6 with TRBJ2-1; 11 bases match TRBD2. The junction had 6 bases not matched to a gene; V was cut back by 4 bases and J by 6 bases. CDR1 is SGHDT and CDR2 is YYEEEE in the germline V gene. The CDR3 consists of 15 residues. CDR3 sequence: CASSGDSGRANEQFF. The CDR3, as DNA: TGTGCCAGCAGCGGAGATAGCGGGAGGGCCAATGAGCAGTTCTTC. Complete variable domain (other parts from reference TRBV5-6 and TRBJ2-1): DAGVTQSPTHLIKTRGQQVTLRCSPKSGHDTVSWYQQALGQGPQFIFQYYEEEERQRGNFPDRFSGHQFPNYSSELNVNALLLGDSALYLCASSGDSGRANEQFFGPGTRLTVL.

This clonotype was observed at least ten times. The chain couples TRBV10-3 to TRBJ1-1; TRBD1 agrees at 7 bases. This CDR3 is 11 amino acids long. J gave up 10 bases and V 4 bases, and 3 bases lay outside the gene matches. From germline, CDR1 is ENHRY and CDR2 SYGVKD. CDR3 DNA: TGTGCCATCAGTGGACAGGGTCGAGCTTTCTTT. This gives the protein CAISGQGRAFF.

The chain couples TRBV19 to TRBJ2-7, with a possible D match to TRBD1 (5 bases). The ends were cut back, 5 bases at V and 7 bases at J, with 12 bases in the middle. CDR1 is LNHDA, CDR2 SQIVND, per germline (reference sequence). The CDR3 runs to 12 residues. CDR3 amino acids: CASSDRLKEQYF. CDR3 DNA sequence: TGTGCCAGTAGTGACAGACTGAAGGAGCAGTACTTC.

The rearrangement uses TRBV19 and TRBJ2-1; D is perhaps TRBD1 (5 bases). In germline, CDR1 is LNHDA, CDR2 SQIVND (reference sequence). The CDR3 contains 15 residues. V shed 5 bases and J shed 8 bases, with 19 bases lying between them. The CDR3 DNA follows: TGTGCCAGTAGTCGGACGTCGTCTTTCAGGGATGAGCAGTTCTTC. This encodes CASSRTSSFRDEQFF.

The rearrangement links TRBV11-1 to TRBJ2-1, with D possibly TRBD2 on 5 matching bases. V dropped 1 base and J dropped 8 bases, with 15 bases sitting between them. Germline lookup yields CDR1 SGHAT and CDR2 FQDESV (reference sequence). The CDR3 has 15 residues. The DNA for the CDR3 is TGTGCCAGCAGCTTAGGAGGGAGTTCTATGGATGAGCAGTTCTTC. Encoded protein: CASSLGGSSMDEQFF. The variable domain in full, completed from reference TRBV11-1 and TRBJ2-1, reads EAEVAQSPRYKITEKSQAVAFWCDPISGHATLYWYRQILGQGPELLVQFQDESVVDDSQLPKDRFSAERLKGVDSTLKIQPAELGDSAMYLCASSLGGSSMDEQFFGPGTRLTVL.

This clonotype came up many times. The chain couples TRBV7-9 to TRBJ2-1, with D hard to call. This CDR3 has 12 residues. Looked up from germline, CDR1 is SEHNR and CDR2 is FQNEAQ (reference sequence). Trimming cost V 2 bases and J 8 bases, with 7 bases left between them. CDR3 amino acids: CASSLQADEQFF. In DNA, the CDR3 is TGTGCCAGCAGCTTACAAGCAGATGAGCAGTTCTTC. The full variable domain, its missing parts supplied by reference TRBV7-9 and TRBJ2-1, is DTGVSQNPRHKITKRGQNVTFRCDPISEHNRLYWYRQTLGQGPEFLTYFQNEAQLEKSRLLSDRFSAERPKGSFSTLEIQRTEQGDSAMYLCASSLQADEQFFGPGTRLTVL.

There are many counts of this clonotype. J is TRBJ2-5 and V is TRBV20-1, with 7 bases that match TRBD2. The V and J ends lost 3 bases and 2 bases, in that order; junction bases with no gene match: 12. Germline CDR1 reads DFQATT; CDR2 reads SNEGSKA (reference sequence). CDR3 length equals 16 residues. The CDR3 sequence is CSASLFVAGGQETQYF. CDR3 nucleotides: TGCAGTGCTAGCCTCTTTGTAGCGGGTGGACAAGAGACCCAGTACTTC.

This sequence joins TRBV30 and TRBJ1-6; D is unresolved. The CDR3 covers 14 residues. Germline V gene sequence: CDR1 GTSNPN, CDR2 SVGIG (reference sequence). The V gene lost 0 bases and the J gene lost 9 bases, with 12 bases spanning the gap. The CDR3 is CAWSVQGLSSPLHF. In DNA form, the CDR3 reads TGTGCCTGGAGTGTACAAGGGTTGAGTTCACCCCTCCACTTT.

This clonotype was observed at least ten times. One junction end does not reproduce the germline sequence, and a read error may be involved. The chain is built from TRBV20-1 and TRBJ2-5; D is possibly TRBD1 or TRBD2 (5 bases each). Germline V CDR1 and CDR2: DFQATT, SNEGSKA (reference sequence). The CDR3 is made up of 15 amino acids. The CDR3, as DNA: TGCAGTGCTAGGAAGAGGGGACCGAAAAAAGATACCCAGTACTTC. This encodes CSARKRGPKKDTQYF.

As regards this clonotype: A read error may be the cause here, since a much bigger clone is one base away. The chain uses TRBV6-1 and TRBJ1-5; TRBD1 agrees at 9 bases. The V segment lost 5 bases and the J segment 5 bases; nucleotides outside the gene matches: 7. The length of the CDR3 is 15 residues. In germline, CDR1 is MNHNS, CDR2 SASEGT. CDR3: CASSPRDRAHQPQHF. The CDR3 DNA is TGTGCCAGCAGTCCCCGGGACAGGGCGCATCAGCCCCAGCATTTT.